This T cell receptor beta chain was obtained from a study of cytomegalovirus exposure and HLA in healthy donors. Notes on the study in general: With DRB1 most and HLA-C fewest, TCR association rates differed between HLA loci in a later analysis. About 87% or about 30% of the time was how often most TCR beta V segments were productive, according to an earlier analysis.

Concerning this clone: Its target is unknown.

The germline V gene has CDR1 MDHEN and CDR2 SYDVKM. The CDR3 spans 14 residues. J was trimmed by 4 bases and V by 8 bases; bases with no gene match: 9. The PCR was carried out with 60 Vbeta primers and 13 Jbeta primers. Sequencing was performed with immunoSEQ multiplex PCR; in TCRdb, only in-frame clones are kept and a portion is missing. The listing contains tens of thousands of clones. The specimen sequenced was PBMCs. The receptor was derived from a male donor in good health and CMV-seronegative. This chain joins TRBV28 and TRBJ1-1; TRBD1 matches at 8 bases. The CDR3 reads CASYWTGPTTEAFF. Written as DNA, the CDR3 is TGTGCCAGCTACTGGACAGGGCCTACCACTGAAGCTTTCTTT.